The next 14 T cell receptor beta chains were all read from a single sample in a study of OX40 agonist ivuxolimab in advanced cancers. Only in-frame clones appear in the TCRdb table, and some are missing; sequencing was by immunoSEQ multiplex PCR. The top ten clones hold under 7% of a sample with 70,000 to 75,000 clones, about 85% of them seen once. The input for sequencing was CD4+ or CD8+ T cells sorted from blood, taken in a trial of the OX40 agonist ivuxolimab. All receptors derive from an adult with an advanced solid tumor such as melanoma, head and neck, liver or kidney cancer.

The sample holds a few counts of this clone. The chain recombines TRBV27 with TRBJ2-7; TRBD1 matches at 9 bases. J was trimmed by 5 bases and V by 6 bases; bases with no gene match: 5. Germline CDR1 reads MNHEY; CDR2 reads SMNVEV (reference sequence). There are 13 residues in the CDR3. This chain's CDR3 is CASSPGQGHEQYF. CDR3 coding DNA: TGTGCCAGCAGCCCGGGACAGGGTCACGAGCAGTACTTC.

In this sample, this clone turned up once. V gene TRBV4-2 combines with J gene TRBJ2-2; 7 positions agree with TRBD2. V shed 4 bases, J shed 2 bases, and the junction held 4 bases outside the gene matches. The germline gives CDR1 LGHNA, CDR2 YNFKEQ. This CDR3 spans 15 amino acids. The CDR3 region has the DNA TGTGCCAGCAGCCGGGGACTACCTAACACCGGGGAGCTGTTTTTT. It specifies CASSRGLPNTGELFF.

The V and J genes are TRBV6-6 and TRBJ1-2, with no clear D. V lost 3 bases and J 1 base, leaving 9 bases between the germline ends. This CDR3 is built from 14 residues. In germline, CDR1 is MNHNY, CDR2 SVGAGI (reference sequence). The CDR3 region is CASSYAGYNYGYTF. The CDR3 DNA follows: TGTGCCAGCAGTTATGCGGGGTATAACTATGGCTACACCTTC.

The chain links TRBV6-6 to TRBJ1-1; unclear D gene. CDR1 is MNHNY and CDR2 is SVGAGI in the germline V gene (reference sequence). V lost 6 bases to trimming and J lost 0 bases, with 8 bases between them. The CDR3 consists of 13 residues. CDR3 loop: CASSPEMNTEAFF. For the CDR3, the DNA is TGTGCCAGCAGCCCCGAAATGAACACTGAAGCTTTCTTT.

The CDR3, as DNA: TGTGCCAGCAGTTACTCTATCTCTGGGGCCAACGTCCTGACTTTC. This translates into CASSYSISGANVLTF. The rearrangement uses TRBV6-5 and TRBJ2-6; D unclear. With 0 bases removed from V and 0 bases from J, the gap between germline ends came to 3 bases. This CDR3 region has 15 residues. The germline gives CDR1 MNHEY, CDR2 SVGAGI.

V is TRBV5-1 and J is TRBJ1-3; no clear D gene. The V gene's germline CDR1 is SGHRS and CDR2 YFSETQ. The CDR3 sequence is 13 residues long. V gave up 0 bases and J gave up 4 bases, with 5 bases separating them. CDR3 amino acids: CASSLETGNTIYF. The CDR3 nucleotides are TGCGCCAGCAGCTTGGAGACAGGAAACACCATATATTTT.

This clone has just a few counts. The chain is built from TRBV6-5 and TRBJ2-5; TRBD1 agrees at 7 bases. Losses at the gene ends were 6 bases for V and 4 bases for J; bases not matched to a gene: 11. The CDR3 length is 15 residues. Germline V CDR1 and CDR2: MNHEY, SVGAGI. CDR3 loop: CASRQGQSWGETQYF. For the CDR3, the DNA is TGTGCCAGCAGACAGGGGCAGTCGTGGGGAGAGACCCAGTACTTC.

The chain employs TRBV6-5 and TRBJ2-7, with 8 bases aligning to TRBD2. Looked up from germline, CDR1 is MNHEY and CDR2 is SVGAGI. CDR3 size: 13 residues. J was trimmed by 4 bases and V by 8 bases; bases with no gene match: 7. The CDR3 is CASGYGGVYEQYF. CDR3 in DNA: TGTGCCAGCGGATACGGGGGGGTATACGAGCAGTACTTC.

CDR3 in amino acids: CASSPRQQIQETQYF. The CDR3 nucleotides read TGTGCCAGTAGTCCCCGACAGCAGATCCAAGAGACCCAGTACTTC. The chain couples TRBV19 to TRBJ2-5; D might be TRBD1 (5 bases). V dropped 5 bases and J dropped 1 base, with 14 bases sitting between them. This CDR3 comprises 15 residues. The germline gives CDR1 LNHDA, CDR2 SQIVND (reference sequence).

The chain is built from TRBV6-6 and TRBJ1-2; D is ambiguous. CDR1 and CDR2 (germline): MNHNY, SVGAGI (reference sequence). Trimming cost V 2 bases and J 2 bases, with 9 bases left between them. The CDR3 runs 14 residues. CDR3 nucleotides: TGTGCCAGCAGTTACCGGTCAGCGAACTATGGCTACACCTTC. Amino acids: CASSYRSANYGYTF.

J is TRBJ2-3 and V is TRBV13; D ambiguous. The ends were cut back, 11 bases at V and 9 bases at J, with 9 bases in the middle. The CDR3 has 9 amino acids. Per germline, CDR1 PRHDT and CDR2 FYEKMQ (reference sequence). CDR3 sequence: CAPPDTQYF. The CDR3 DNA reads TGTGCCCCCCCCGACACGCAGTATTTT.

This clone occurred a few times. The chain couples TRBV19 to TRBJ1-5, with 7 nucleotides matching TRBD1. The CDR3 consists of 12 residues. Germline CDR1 LNHDA, CDR2 SQIVND (reference sequence). Unmatched junction bases numbered 2, after V lost 6 bases and J lost 6 bases. The chain's CDR3 is CASSTGAQPQHF. In nucleotides, the CDR3 is TGTGCCAGTAGCACAGGGGCTCAGCCCCAGCATTTT.

The chain employs TRBV28 and TRBJ2-6; unclear D gene. The V gene's germline CDR1 is MDHEN and CDR2 SYDVKM. Trimming left V 3 bases short and J 4 bases short, with 16 bases between. This CDR3 region has 17 residues. CDR3 sequence: CASSLFSGVGGANVLTF. DNA of the CDR3: TGTGCCAGCAGTTTGTTTTCAGGCGTTGGCGGGGCCAACGTCCTGACTTTC.

This rearrangement joins TRBV6-6 to TRBJ2-3; the D gene is possibly TRBD2 (6 bases). Trimming took 9 bases from V and 0 from J, leaving 10 bases between them. The CDR3 loop spans 13 amino acids. Germline CDR1 and CDR2: MNHNY and SVGAGI (reference sequence). The CDR3 spells CASVAESTDTQYF. In nucleotides, the CDR3 is TGTGCCAGTGTAGCGGAAAGCACAGATACGCAGTATTTT.